This T cell receptor beta chain derives from a study of cytomegalovirus exposure and HLA in healthy donors. A multiplex PCR was run with 60 Vbeta primers and 13 Jbeta primers. Clones were read by immunoSEQ multiplex PCR, and TCRdb kept only the in-frame ones, dropping some. The sample table includes under 200,000 clones. General observations from the study: V- and J-gene trimming of TCR beta was linked (in a later analysis) to a missense DCLRE1C variant. About 87% or about 30% of the time was how often most TCR beta V segments were productive, according to an earlier analysis.

As regards this clone: Antigen: not known.

The CDR3 has 14 residues. Trimming pared 0 bases from V and 7 bases from J, leaving 10 bases between. Germline values: CDR1 MNHNS, CDR2 SASEGT. This TCR came from a woman between 18 and 29 years old in good health and CMV-seropositive. The V call is TRBV6-1, the J call TRBJ1-3; no definite D call. The sequenced sample consisted of PBMCs. CDR3 in amino acids: CASSEAHTRNTIYF. The CDR3 nucleotides are TGTGCCAGCAGTGAAGCGCATACTCGGAACACCATATATTTT.